The rows below give T cell receptor beta chains drawn from one sample of a study of PD-1 blockade in mismatch repair-deficient tumors. Profiled with immunoSEQ multiplex PCR; TCRdb holds only in-frame clones, not every one. The table includes 75,000 to 80,000 clones, roughly 80% detected once. The material sequenced was peripheral blood, taken 44 weeks after starting pembrolizumab. The receptors come from an adult with mismatch repair-deficient cancer. Each CDR3 is given with its conserved first and last residue. The D gene is left open where the match is weak. Some rows have no size entry. The others give once, few or many, or a class for an expanded clone.

>TRBJ1-2|TRBV19|NA|NA
CASSISESGYTF
TGTGCCAGTAGTATTTCGGAAAGTGGCTACACCTTC
>TRBJ2-5|TRBV5-8|TRBD2|NA
CASGGREVDQETQYF
TGTGCCAGTGGAGGGCGGGAGGTGGACCAAGAGACCCAGTACTTC
>TRBJ2-7|TRBV6-5|NA|NA
CASSYSKGGNPYEQYF
TGTGCCAGCAGTTACTCGAAGGGCGGCAATCCCTACGAGCAGTACTTC
>TRBJ2-1|TRBV9|TRBD2|NA
CASSLGLAGVDEQFF
TGTGCCAGCAGCTTGGGACTAGCGGGAGTCGATGAGCAGTTCTTC
>TRBJ2-2|TRBV5-1|NA|NA
CASSYRVGNTGELFF
TGCGCCAGCAGTTACAGGGTTGGGAACACCGGGGAGCTGTTTTTT
>TRBJ1-3|TRBV5-6|NA|NA
CASSFAGGGNTIYF
TGTGCCAGCAGCTTTGCCGGCGGTGGAAACACCATATATTTT
>TRBJ2-4|TRBV7-2|NA|NA
CASSLGLSIDIQYF
TGTGCCAGCAGCTTAGGTCTATCTATAGACATTCAGTACTTC
>TRBJ2-1|TRBV5-1|TRBD1|NA
CASSLRDRAYNEQFF
TGCGCCAGCAGCTTGAGGGACAGGGCCTACAATGAGCAGTTCTTC
>TRBJ2-7|TRBV4-2|NA|NA
CASSQDLGDGNVQYF
TGTGCCAGCAGCCAAGATCTTGGGGACGGTAACGTGCAGTACTTC
>TRBJ2-7|TRBV4-1|NA|NA
CASSQRAGAPREQYF
TGCGCCAGCAGCCAGAGGGCAGGGGCCCCCCGCGAGCAGTACTTC
>TRBJ1-5|TRBV15|NA|NA
CATSRDWGGSQPQHF
TGTGCCACCAGCAGAGATTGGGGGGGCTCTCAGCCCCAGCATTTT
>TRBJ1-1|TRBV11-2|NA|NA
CASSLVSGVNTEAFF
TGTGCCAGCAGCTTAGTATCGGGGGTCAACACTGAAGCTTTCTTT
>TRBJ1-2|TRBV19|TRBD1|NA
CASSRRDRGGYTF
TGTGCCAGTAGTAGACGGGACAGAGGAGGCTACACCTTC
>TRBJ1-3|TRBV5-1|NA|NA
CASSLAPQGRRNTIYF
TGCGCCAGCAGCTTGGCCCCGCAGGGTAGGAGAAACACCATATATTTT
>TRBJ1-2|TRBV30|NA|few
CAWSSGNYGYTF
TGTGCCTGGAGTTCGGGTAACTATGGCTACACCTTC
>TRBJ1-3|TRBV2|TRBD1|few
CASSQQGSSGNTIYF
TGTGCCAGCAGCCAACAGGGGAGCTCTGGAAACACCATATATTTT
>TRBJ2-1|TRBV7-8|TRBD1|NA
CASSVGLTGFPSGSYNEQFF
TGTGCCAGCAGCGTTGGCTTGACAGGGTTTCCAAGTGGGTCCTACAATGAGCAGTTCTTC
>TRBJ2-3|TRBV9|NA|NA
CASSVTSSLTDTQYF
TGTGCCAGCAGCGTTACTAGCAGTCTCACAGATACGCAGTATTTT
>TRBJ2-3|TRBV6-1|TRBD1|NA
CASSETTGQGARDTQYF
TGTGCCAGCAGCGAAACAACTGGACAGGGGGCGAGAGATACGCAGTATTTT
>TRBJ2-2|TRBV11-3|NA|NA
CASSLEGVNTGELFF
TGTGCCAGCAGCTTAGAGGGGGTGAACACCGGGGAGCTGTTTTTT
>TRBJ2-1|TRBV7-3|NA|few
CASSLTAYNEQFF
TGTGCCAGCAGCTTAACGGCATACAATGAGCAGTTCTTC
>TRBJ1-5|TRBV5-6|NA|NA
CASSLMGQPQHF
TGTGCCAGCAGCTTGATGGGTCAGCCCCAGCATTTT
>TRBJ2-1|TRBV9|NA|NA
CASSVGTPHPQFF
TGTGCCAGCAGCGTAGGGACCCCTCACCCGCAGTTCTTC
>TRBJ2-1|TRBV19|TRBD2|NA
CASTSGRLWGNEQFF
TGTGCCAGTACTAGCGGGAGACTTTGGGGCAATGAGCAGTTCTTC
>TRBJ2-3|TRBV11-3|NA|NA
CASSPKGLVEDTQYF
TGTGCCAGCAGCCCGAAAGGCTTAGTCGAGGATACGCAGTATTTT
>TRBJ2-7|TRBV6-5|NA|NA
CATMVPGVVYEQYF
TGTGCCACCATGGTTCCGGGGGTTGTCTACGAGCAGTACTTC
>TRBJ2-7|TRBV11-3|TRBD2|NA
CASSPGLALTYEQYF
TGTGCCAGCAGCCCGGGACTAGCGTTGACCTACGAGCAGTACTTC
>TRBJ2-7|TRBV2|NA|NA
CASSEPIRGKTSYEQYF
TGTGCCAGCAGTGAACCCATAAGGGGAAAAACCTCCTACGAGCAGTACTTC
>TRBJ2-5|TRBV6-1|TRBD2|NA
CASSGGREGQGTQYF
TGTGCCAGCAGTGGCGGGCGGGAGGGCCAGGGGACCCAGTACTTC
>TRBJ2-7|TRBV29-1|TRBD1|NA
CSVLPTGRYEQYF
TGCAGCGTCCTCCCGACAGGGCGCTACGAGCAGTACTTC
>TRBJ2-3|TRBV18|NA|NA
CASSSTDTQYF
TGTGCCAGCTCATCCACAGATACGCAGTATTTT
>TRBJ1-5|TRBV6-6|TRBD1|NA
CASSPQGAQPQHF
TGTGCCAGCAGCCCTCAGGGGGCACAGCCCCAGCATTTT
>TRBJ2-1|TRBV19|NA|NA
CASSTAEAGNEQFF
TGTGCCAGTAGTACCGCCGAAGCTGGGAATGAGCAGTTCTTC
>TRBJ1-3|TRBV4-2|NA|NA
CASSQDLSISGNTIYF
TGTGCCAGCAGCCAAGATCTCAGCATCTCTGGAAACACCATATATTTT
>TRBJ2-7|TRBV5-1|NA|NA
CASSSSYEQYF
TGCGCCAGCAGCAGTTCCTACGAGCAGTACTTC
>TRBJ1-4|TRBV7-9|NA|NA
CASSLAGGTVNEKLFF
TGTGCCAGCAGCTTAGCGGGAGGAACAGTTAATGAAAAACTGTTTTTT
>TRBJ2-1|TRBV10-3|NA|few
CATAGAGDEQFF
TGTGCAACCGCGGGAGCAGGGGATGAGCAGTTCTTC
>TRBJ2-7|TRBV19|TRBD2|NA
CASSIVGLAGGSLYEQYF
TGTGCCAGTAGTATAGTGGGACTAGCGGGAGGGTCTTTGTACGAGCAGTACTTC
>TRBJ2-7|TRBV6-1|NA|NA
CASSAGQQYF
TGTGCCAGCAGCGCGGGACAGCAGTACTTC
>TRBJ2-4|TRBV5-4|NA|NA
CASSLFQGDIQYF
TGTGCCAGCAGCTTGTTCCAGGGCGACATTCAGTACTTC